This TCR beta chain came from a study of blood T cell repertoires in COVID-19. Trimming pared 2 bases from V and 1 base from J, leaving 11 bases between. CDR3 length: 15 residues. Germline CDR1 reads ENHRY; CDR2 reads SYGVKD. Under the authors' procedure: Amplification of reference gene primers was used by the study to estimate nucleated cell counts. The table came from immunoSEQ multiplex PCR; TCRdb's copy has only in-frame clones and leaves some out. V and J calls plus clone size are reproduced from that table; the DNA served to infer D and trimming. Counted here are some 95,000 clones, 87% occurring once; the ten biggest clones make up more than 4.5%.

The chain joins TRBV10-3 to TRBJ1-1; the D is unclear. Sequenced input: peripheral blood. The sequence was obtained from a man aged 65 to 85 with acute or convalescent COVID-19. The CDR3 here is CAISEREIANTEAFF. DNA for the CDR3: TGTGCCATCAGTGAGAGGGAGATCGCGAACACTGAAGCTTTCTTT.